This TCR beta chain was retrieved from a study of shared T cell receptors in the human thymus. Libraries were prepared by immunoSEQ multiplex PCR; TCRdb keeps only in-frame clonotypes and omits some of them. The sample holds 550,000 to 800,000 clones, approximately 85% seen once. These data were likewise used in another study, on human thymus T cells. That investigation notes: Infants served as donors; they were healthy and Finnish and were having corrective surgery for congenital heart defects. Across thymic and blood repertoires, the usage of V and J genes appeared to be biased. What related research reported was that thymic repertoires overlapped highly among unrelated individuals.

This sequence was found in a girl under two years old with a congenital heart defect. Sequenced sample: thymocytes.

CDR3 nucleotide sequence: TGTGCCAGCAGTTACCCGAGACAGGGGAGCACTGAAGCTTTCTTT. It codes for CASSYPRQGSTEAFF. V is TRBV6-6 and J is TRBJ1-1; 8 nucleotides agree with TRBD1. The V and J ends lost 2 bases and 4 bases, in that order; junction bases with no gene match: 6. Germline-derived CDR1 and CDR2 are MNHNY and SVGAGI (reference sequence). CDR3 length: 15 residues.